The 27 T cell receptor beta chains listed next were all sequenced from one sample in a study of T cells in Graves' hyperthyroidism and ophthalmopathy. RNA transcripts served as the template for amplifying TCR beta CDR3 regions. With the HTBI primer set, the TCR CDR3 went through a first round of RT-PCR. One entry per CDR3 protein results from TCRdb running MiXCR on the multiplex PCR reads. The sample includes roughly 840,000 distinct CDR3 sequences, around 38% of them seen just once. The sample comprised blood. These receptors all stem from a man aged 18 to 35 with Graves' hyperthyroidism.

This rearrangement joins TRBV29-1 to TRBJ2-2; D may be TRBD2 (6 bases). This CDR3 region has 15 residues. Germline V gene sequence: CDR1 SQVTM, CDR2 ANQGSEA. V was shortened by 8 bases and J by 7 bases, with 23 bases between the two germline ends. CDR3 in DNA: TGCAGCTTAGTGCGGGATCCCCTCACGGGCGGGGAGCTGTTTTTT. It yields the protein CSLVRDPLTGGELFF.

The CDR3 coding sequence is TGCGCCAGCAGCCAAGCACAGGGGGAGACTGAAGCTTTCTTT. Translating it yields CASSQAQGETEAFF. The V and J genes are TRBV4-3 and TRBJ1-1, with 8 bases identical to TRBD1. From germline, CDR1 is LGHNA and CDR2 YSLEER. Germline trimming cut 1 base from V and 5 bases from J; bases unmatched to any gene: 3. The CDR3 spans 14 residues.

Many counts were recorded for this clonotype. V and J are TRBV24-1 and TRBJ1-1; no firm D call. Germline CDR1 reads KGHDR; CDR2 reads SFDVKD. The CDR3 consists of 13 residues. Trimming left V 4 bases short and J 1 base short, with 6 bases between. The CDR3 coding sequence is TGTGCCACCAGTGACCTTGAGAACACTGAAGCTTTCTTT. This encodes CATSDLENTEAFF.

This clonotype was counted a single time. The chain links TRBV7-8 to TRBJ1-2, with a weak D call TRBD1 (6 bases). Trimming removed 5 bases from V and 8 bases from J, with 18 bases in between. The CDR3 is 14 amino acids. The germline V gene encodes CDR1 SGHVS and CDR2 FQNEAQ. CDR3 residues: CASSKHGGRGGYTF. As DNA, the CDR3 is TGTGCCAGCAGCAAACATGGGGGCAGGGGAGGCTACACCTTC.

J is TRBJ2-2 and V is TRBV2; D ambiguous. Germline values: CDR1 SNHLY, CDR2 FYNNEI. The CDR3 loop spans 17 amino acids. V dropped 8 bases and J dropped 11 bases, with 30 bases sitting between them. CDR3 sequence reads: CASSKSPPGTGLPELFF. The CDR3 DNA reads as TGTGCCAGCTCGAAATCCCCTCCCGGAACGGGCCTTCCTGAGCTGTTTTTT. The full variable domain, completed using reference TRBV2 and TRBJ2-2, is EPEVTQTPSHQVTQMGQEVILRCVPISNHLYFYWYRQILGQKVEFLVSFYNNEISEKSEIFDDQFSVERPDGSNFTLKIRSTKLEDSAMYFCASSKSPPGTGLPELFFGEGSRLTVL.

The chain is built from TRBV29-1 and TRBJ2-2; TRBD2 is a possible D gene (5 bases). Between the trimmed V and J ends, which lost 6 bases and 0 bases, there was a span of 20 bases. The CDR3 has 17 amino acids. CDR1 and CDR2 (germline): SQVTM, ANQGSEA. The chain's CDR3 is CSVRVGSGRANTGELFF. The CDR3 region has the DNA TGCAGCGTCCGCGTCGGATCGGGGAGAGCGAACACCGGGGAGCTGTTTTTT.

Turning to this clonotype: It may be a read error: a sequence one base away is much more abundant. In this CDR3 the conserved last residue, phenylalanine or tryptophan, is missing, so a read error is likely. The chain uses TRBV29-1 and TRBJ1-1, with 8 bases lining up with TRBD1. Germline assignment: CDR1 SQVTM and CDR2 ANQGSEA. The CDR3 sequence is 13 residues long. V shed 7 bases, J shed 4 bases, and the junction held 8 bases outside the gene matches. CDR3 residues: CSGGQGIFTEAFS. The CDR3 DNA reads TGCAGCGGAGGACAGGGAATTTTCACTGAAGCTTTCTCT.

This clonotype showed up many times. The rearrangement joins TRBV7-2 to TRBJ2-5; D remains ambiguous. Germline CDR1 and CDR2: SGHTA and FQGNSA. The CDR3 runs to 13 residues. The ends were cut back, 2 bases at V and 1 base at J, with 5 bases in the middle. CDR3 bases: TGTGCCAGCAGCTTACCAGCCCAAGAGACCCAGTACTTC. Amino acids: CASSLPAQETQYF.

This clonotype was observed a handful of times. CDR3 DNA: TGCAGCGTTGACGCCGGGACAGCCAACTATGGCTACACCTTC. This codes for CSVDAGTANYGYTF. The V gene is TRBV29-1, the J gene TRBJ1-2, with 7 positions matching TRBD1. Per germline, CDR1 SQVTM and CDR2 ANQGSEA. V shed 3 bases, J shed 2 bases, and the junction held 6 bases outside the gene matches. This CDR3 is built from 14 residues.

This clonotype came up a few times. CDR3 sequence: CASSLMGMGAFGNTIYF. The CDR3 DNA reads as TGTGCCAGCAGCTTAATGGGGATGGGGGCATTTGGAAACACCATATATTTT. The V and J genes are TRBV7-8 and TRBJ1-3, with a possible D match to TRBD1 (6 bases). The V gene's germline CDR1 is SGHVS and CDR2 FQNEAQ. V was trimmed by 2 bases and J by 3 bases, leaving 17 bases between them. The CDR3 is 17 residues long.

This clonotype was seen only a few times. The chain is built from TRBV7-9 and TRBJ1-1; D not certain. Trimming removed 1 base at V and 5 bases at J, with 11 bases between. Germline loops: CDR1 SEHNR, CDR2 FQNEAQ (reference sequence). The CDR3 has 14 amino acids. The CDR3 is CASSLEGGITEAFF. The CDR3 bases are TGTGCCAGCAGCTTAGAGGGAGGGATAACTGAAGCTTTCTTT.

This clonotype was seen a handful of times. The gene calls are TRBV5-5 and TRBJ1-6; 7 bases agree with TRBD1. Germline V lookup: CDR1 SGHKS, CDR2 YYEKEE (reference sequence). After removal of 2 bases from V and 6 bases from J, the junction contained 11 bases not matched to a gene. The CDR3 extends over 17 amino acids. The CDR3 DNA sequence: TGTGCCAGCAGCTTACCCACAGGGGACTTCCCTAATTCACCCCTCCACTTT. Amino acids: CASSLPTGDFPNSPLHF. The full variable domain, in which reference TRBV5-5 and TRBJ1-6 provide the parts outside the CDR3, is DAGVTQSPTHLIKTRGQQVTLRCSPISGHKSVSWYQQVLGQGPQFIFQYYEKEERGRGNFPDRFSARQFPNYSSELNVNALLLGDSALYLCASSLPTGDFPNSPLHFGNGTRLTVT.

Here the CDR3 reads CSVDRDDTGELFF. Written as DNA, the CDR3 is TGCAGCGTCGACAGGGACGACACCGGGGAGCTGTTTTTT. V and J are TRBV29-1 and TRBJ2-2; TRBD1 matches 7 bases. This CDR3 is 13 amino acids long. Looked up from germline, CDR1 is SQVTM and CDR2 is ANQGSEA. V shed 6 bases and J 3 bases; nucleotides not matched to a gene: 4.

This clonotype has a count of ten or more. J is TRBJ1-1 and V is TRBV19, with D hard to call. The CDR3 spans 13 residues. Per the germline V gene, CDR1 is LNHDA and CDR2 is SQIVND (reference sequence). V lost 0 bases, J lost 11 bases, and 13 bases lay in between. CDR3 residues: CASSIDPPGWAFF. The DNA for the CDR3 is TGTGCCAGTAGTATAGACCCTCCGGGTTGGGCTTTCTTT. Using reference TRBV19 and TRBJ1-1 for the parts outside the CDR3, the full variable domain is DGGITQSPKYLFRKEGQNVTLSCEQNLNHDAMYWYRQDPGQGLRLIYYSQIVNDFQKGDIAEGYSVSREKKESFPLTVTSAQKNPTAFYLCASSIDPPGWAFFGQGTRLTVV.

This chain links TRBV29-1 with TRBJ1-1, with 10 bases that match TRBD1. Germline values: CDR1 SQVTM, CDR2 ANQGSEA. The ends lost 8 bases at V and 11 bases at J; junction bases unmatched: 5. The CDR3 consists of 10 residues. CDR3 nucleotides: TGCAGCTGGACAGGGGGAATGGCTTTCTTT. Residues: CSWTGGMAFF.

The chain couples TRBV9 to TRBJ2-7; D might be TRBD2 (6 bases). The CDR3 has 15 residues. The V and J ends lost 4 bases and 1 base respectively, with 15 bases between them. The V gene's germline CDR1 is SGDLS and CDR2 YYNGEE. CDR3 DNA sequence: TGTGCCAGCAGCTTAGGGTCGGGACTTTCCTACGAGCAGTACTTC. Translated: CASSLGSGLSYEQYF.

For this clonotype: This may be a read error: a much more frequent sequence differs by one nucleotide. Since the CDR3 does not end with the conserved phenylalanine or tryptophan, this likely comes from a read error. The CDR3, as DNA: TGTGCCAACCTGGGACTCTCCTACACCCTC. It encodes CANLGLSYTL. The genes are TRBV2 and TRBJ1-2, with D possibly TRBD1 on 5 matching bases. The V gene lost 10 bases and the J gene lost 10 bases, with 13 bases spanning the gap. The germline gives CDR1 SNHLY, CDR2 FYNNEI. The CDR3 totals 10 residues.

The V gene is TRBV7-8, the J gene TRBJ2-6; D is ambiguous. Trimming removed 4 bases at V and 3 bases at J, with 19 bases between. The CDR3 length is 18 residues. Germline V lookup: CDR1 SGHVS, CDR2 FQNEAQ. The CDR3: CASSSYFLLLGGANVLTF. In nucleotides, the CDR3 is TGTGCCAGCAGCTCCTACTTCCTATTGTTGGGTGGGGCCAACGTCCTGACTTTC.

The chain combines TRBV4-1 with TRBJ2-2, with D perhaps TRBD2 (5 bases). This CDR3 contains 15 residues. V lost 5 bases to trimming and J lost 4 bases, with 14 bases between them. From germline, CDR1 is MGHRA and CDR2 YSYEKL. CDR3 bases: TGCGCCAGCAGCTCAAGGGAGCAGATCACCGGGGAGCTGTTTTTT. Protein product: CASSSREQITGELFF.

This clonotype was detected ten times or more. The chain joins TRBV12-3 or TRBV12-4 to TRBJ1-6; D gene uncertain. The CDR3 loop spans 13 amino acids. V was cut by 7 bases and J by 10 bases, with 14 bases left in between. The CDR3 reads CASKVAAGSPLHF. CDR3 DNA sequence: TGTGCCAGCAAGGTGGCGGCAGGCTCACCCCTCCACTTT.

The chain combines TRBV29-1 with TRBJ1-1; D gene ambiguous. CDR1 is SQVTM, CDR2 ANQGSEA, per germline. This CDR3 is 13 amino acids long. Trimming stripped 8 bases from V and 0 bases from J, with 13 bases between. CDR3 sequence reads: CSRPAGLNTEAFF. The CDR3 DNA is TGCAGCAGACCGGCGGGCCTGAACACTGAAGCTTTCTTT.

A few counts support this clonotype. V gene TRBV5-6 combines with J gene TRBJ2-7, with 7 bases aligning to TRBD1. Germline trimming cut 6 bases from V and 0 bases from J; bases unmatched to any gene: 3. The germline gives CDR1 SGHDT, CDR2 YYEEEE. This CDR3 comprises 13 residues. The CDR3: CASKGQNSYEQYF. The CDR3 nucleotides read TGTGCCAGCAAGGGACAGAACTCCTACGAGCAGTACTTC.

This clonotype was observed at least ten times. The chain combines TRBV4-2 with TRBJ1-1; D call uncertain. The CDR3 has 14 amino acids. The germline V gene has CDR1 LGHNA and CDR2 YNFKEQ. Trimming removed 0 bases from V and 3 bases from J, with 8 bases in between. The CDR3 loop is CASSQDQGYTEAFF. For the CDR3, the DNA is TGTGCCAGCAGCCAAGATCAAGGGTACACTGAAGCTTTCTTT.

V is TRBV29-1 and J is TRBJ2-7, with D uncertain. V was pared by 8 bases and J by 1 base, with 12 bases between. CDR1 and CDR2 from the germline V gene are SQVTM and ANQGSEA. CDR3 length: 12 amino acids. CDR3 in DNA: TGCAGCCCTTCACAGAATTCCTACGAGCAGTACTTC. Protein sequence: CSPSQNSYEQYF.

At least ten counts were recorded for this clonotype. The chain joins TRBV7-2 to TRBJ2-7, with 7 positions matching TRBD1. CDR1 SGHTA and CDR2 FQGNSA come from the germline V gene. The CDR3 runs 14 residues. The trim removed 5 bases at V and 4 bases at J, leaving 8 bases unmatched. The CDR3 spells CASSGRQGQYEQYF. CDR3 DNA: TGTGCCAGCAGCGGCCGACAGGGCCAGTACGAGCAGTACTTC.

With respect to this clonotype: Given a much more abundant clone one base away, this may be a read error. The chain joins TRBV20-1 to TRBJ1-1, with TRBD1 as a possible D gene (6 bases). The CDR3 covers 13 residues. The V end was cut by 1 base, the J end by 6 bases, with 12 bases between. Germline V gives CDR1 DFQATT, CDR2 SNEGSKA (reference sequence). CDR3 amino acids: CSARAGAGPEAFF. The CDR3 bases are TGCAGTGCTAGAGCGGGGGCAGGCCCTGAAGCTTTCTTT.

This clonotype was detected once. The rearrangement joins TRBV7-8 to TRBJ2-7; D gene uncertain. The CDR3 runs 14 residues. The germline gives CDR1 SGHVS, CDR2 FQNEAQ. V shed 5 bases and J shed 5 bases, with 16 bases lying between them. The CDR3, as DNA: TGTGCCAGCAGCCAAGATCCCCACTCTGACGAGCAGTACTTC. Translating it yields CASSQDPHSDEQYF.